This T cell receptor beta chain appears in the sequencing data of a study of shared clonotypes between healthy human individuals. Comments on this clone: Its antigen is currently unknown.

V gave up 2 bases and J gave up 7 bases, with 14 bases separating them. Per germline, CDR1 LNHNV and CDR2 YYDKDF (reference sequence). This CDR3 region has 15 residues. Study results and caveats: As a rule, naive subsets had a larger estimated richness than memory subsets.

TCRdb's table, derived via immunoSEQ multiplex PCR, lists solely in-frame clones and lacks some. The sample holds under 650,000 clones, 90% to 96% seen once. Study donors comprised healthy, HIV-negative adults devoid of recent acute infection or vaccination. The TCR was taken from a woman under 40 in good health. The rearrangement uses TRBV15 and TRBJ1-4; D not certain. Sample: naive CD4+ T cells sorted from blood. As to subset: CD45RA+ positively selected. The CDR3 DNA is TGTGCCACCAGCAGAACTGGTGAGGGTGGTGAAAAACTGTTTTTT. This encodes CATSRTGEGGEKLFF. The full variable domain, with the rest looked up from reference TRBV15 and TRBJ1-4, is DAMVIQNPRYQVTQFGKPVTLSCSQTLNHNVMYWYQQKSSQAPKLLFHYYDKDFNNEADTPDNFQSRRPNTSFCFLDIRSPGLGDTAMYLCATSRTGEGGEKLFFGSGTQLSVL.